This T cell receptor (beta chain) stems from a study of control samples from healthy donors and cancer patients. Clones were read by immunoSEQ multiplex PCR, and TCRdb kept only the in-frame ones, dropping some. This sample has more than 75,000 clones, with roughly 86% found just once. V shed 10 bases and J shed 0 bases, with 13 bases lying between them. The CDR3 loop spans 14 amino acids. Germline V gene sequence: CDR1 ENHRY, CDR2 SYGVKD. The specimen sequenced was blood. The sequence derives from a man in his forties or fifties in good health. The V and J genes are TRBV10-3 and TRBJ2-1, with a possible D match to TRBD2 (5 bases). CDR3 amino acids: CATGLPRSYNEQFF. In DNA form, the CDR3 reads TGTGCCACAGGACTTCCTCGCTCCTACAATGAGCAGTTCTTC.